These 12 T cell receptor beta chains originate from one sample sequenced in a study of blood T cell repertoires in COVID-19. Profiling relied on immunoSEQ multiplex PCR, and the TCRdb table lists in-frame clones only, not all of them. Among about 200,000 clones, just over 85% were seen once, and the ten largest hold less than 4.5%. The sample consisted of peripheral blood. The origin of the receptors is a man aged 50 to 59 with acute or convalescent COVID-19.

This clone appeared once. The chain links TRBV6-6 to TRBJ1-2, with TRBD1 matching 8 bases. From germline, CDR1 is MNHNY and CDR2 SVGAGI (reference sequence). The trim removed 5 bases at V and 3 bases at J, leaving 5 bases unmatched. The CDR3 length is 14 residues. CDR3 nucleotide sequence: TGTGCCAGCAGTAGAGGGACAGGCGACTATGGCTACACCTTC. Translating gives CASSRGTGDYGYTF.

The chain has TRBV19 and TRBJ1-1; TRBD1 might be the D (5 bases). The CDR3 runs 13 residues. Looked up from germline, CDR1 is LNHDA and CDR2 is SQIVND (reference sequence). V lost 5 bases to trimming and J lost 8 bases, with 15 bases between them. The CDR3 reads CASSQARTGEAFF. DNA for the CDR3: TGTGCCAGTAGTCAGGCCCGAACAGGAGAAGCTTTCTTT.

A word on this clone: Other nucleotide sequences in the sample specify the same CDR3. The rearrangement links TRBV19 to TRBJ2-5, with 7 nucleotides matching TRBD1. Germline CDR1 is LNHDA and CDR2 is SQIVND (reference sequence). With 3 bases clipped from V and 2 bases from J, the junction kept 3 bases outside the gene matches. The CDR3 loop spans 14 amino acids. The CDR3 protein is CASSIRGQQETQYF. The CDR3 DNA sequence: TGTGCCAGTAGTATCCGGGGACAGCAAGAGACCCAGTACTTC.

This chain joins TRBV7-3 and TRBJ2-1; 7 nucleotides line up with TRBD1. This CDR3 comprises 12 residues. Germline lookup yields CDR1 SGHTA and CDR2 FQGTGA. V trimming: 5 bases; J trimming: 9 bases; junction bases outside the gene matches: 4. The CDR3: CASSQQGSEQFF. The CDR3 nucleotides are TGTGCCAGCAGCCAACAGGGGAGTGAGCAGTTCTTC.

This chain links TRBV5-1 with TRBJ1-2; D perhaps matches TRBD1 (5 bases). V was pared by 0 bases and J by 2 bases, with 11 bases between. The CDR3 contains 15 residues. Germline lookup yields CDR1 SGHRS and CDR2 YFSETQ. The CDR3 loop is CASSLGDLGNYGYTF. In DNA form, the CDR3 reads TGCGCCAGCAGCTTGGGGGACTTGGGGAACTATGGCTACACCTTC. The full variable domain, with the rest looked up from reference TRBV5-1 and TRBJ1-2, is KAGVTQTPRYLIKTRGQQVTLSCSPISGHRSVSWYQQTPGQGLQFLFEYFSETQRNKGNFPGRFSGRQFSNSRSEMNVSTLELGDSALYLCASSLGDLGNYGYTFGSGTRLTVV.

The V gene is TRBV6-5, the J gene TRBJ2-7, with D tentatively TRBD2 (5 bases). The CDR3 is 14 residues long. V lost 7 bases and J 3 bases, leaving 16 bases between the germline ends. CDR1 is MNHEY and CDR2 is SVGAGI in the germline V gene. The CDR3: CASKSEDGLYEQYF. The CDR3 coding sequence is TGTGCCAGCAAATCAGAAGACGGACTCTACGAGCAGTACTTC.

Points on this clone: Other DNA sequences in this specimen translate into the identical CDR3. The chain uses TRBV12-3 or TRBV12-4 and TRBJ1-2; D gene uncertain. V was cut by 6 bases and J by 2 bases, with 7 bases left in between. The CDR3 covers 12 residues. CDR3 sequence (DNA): TGTGCCAGCAGCCCGGGGAACTATGGCTACACCTTC. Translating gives CASSPGNYGYTF.

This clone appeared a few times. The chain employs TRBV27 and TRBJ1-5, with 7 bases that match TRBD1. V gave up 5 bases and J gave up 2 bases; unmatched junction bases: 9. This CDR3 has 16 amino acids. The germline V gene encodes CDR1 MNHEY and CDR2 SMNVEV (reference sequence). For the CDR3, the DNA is TGTGCCAGCAGTCCCTCCGGACAGGCTGGCAATCAGCCCCAGCATTTT. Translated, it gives CASSPSGQAGNQPQHF.

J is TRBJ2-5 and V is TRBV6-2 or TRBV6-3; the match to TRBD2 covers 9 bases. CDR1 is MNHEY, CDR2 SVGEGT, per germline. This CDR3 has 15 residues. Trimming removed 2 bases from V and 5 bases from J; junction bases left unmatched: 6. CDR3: CASSYGAGGLETQYF. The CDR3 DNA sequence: TGTGCCAGCAGTTACGGCGCGGGGGGGCTCGAGACCCAGTACTTC.

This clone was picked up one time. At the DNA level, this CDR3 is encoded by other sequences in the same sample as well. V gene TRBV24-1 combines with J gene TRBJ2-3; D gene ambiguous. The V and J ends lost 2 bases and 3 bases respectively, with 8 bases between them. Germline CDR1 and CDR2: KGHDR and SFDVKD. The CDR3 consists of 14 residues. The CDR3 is CATSDSRSTDTQYF. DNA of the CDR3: TGTGCCACCAGTGATTCTAGGTCGACAGATACGCAGTATTTT.

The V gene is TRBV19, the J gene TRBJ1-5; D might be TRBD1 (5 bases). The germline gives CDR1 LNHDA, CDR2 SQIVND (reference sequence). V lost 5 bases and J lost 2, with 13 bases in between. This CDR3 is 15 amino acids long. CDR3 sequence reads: CASSAGRLGNQPQHF. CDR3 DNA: TGTGCCAGTAGTGCGGGACGATTGGGCAATCAGCCCCAGCATTTT.

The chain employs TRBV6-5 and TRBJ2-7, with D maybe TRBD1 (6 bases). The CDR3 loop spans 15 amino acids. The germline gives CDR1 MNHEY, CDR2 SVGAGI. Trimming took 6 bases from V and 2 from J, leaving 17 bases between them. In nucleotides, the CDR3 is TGTGCCAGCAGCCCCAACTTCGGACAGCCCTACGAGCAGTACTTC. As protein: CASSPNFGQPYEQYF.